These T cell receptor beta chains were read from a single sample in a study of blood T cells in healthy people across ages. One entry per CDR3 protein, called by TCRdb with MiXCR from the 5' RACE reads. The repertoire consists of about 640,000 distinct CDR3 sequences, with 58% occurring once and the leading ten covering roughly 34%. The sequencing sample was made of blood. These receptors all come from a man in his sixties in good health. Each CDR3 is given with its conserved first and last residue. The D gene is left open where the match is weak. The size field is filled for only some rows; it gives once, few, many or a size class.

size	J	V	D	CDR3	DNA
few	TRBJ2-4	TRBV6-5	NA	CASSYRTGAGAKNIQYF	TGTGCCAGCAGTTACCGTACTGGTGCGGGAGCCAAAAACATTCAGTACTTC
NA	TRBJ1-2	TRBV7-8	NA	CASSPGSPYGYTF	TGTGCCAGCAGCCCCGGCAGCCCCTATGGCTACACCTTC
few	TRBJ2-1	TRBV7-2	NA	CASSLAGNNEQFF	TGTGCCAGCAGCTTAGCAGGGAATAATGAGCAGTTCTTC
once	TRBJ2-1	TRBV2	TRBD2	CASSELERGGNNEQFF	TGTGCCAGCAGTGAACTGGAGCGGGGGGGCAACAATGAGCAGTTCTTC
NA	TRBJ2-3	TRBV5-1	TRBD1	CASSLVGGLLSTDTQYF	TGCGCCAGCAGCTTGGTAGGGGGCCTTCTTAGCACAGATACGCAGTATTTT
NA	TRBJ1-6	TRBV7-9	TRBD1	CASSYYRGSGNSPLHF	TGTGCCAGCAGCTACTACAGGGGGTCCGGAAATTCACCCCTCCACTTT
NA	TRBJ2-1	TRBV3-1	TRBD2	CASSPGLAGADEQFF	TGTGCCAGCAGCCCCGGACTAGCGGGGGCGGATGAGCAGTTCTTC
few	TRBJ2-5	TRBV6-5	TRBD2	CASKPGLAGGQQYF	TGTGCCAGCAAGCCGGGACTAGCGGGGGGACAGCAGTACTTC
NA	TRBJ1-2	TRBV20-1	NA	CSAPRVYGYTF	TGCAGTGCGCCAAGAGTTTATGGCTACACCTTC
NA	TRBJ2-5	TRBV3-1	NA	CASSFRGAMQETQYF	TGTGCCAGCAGCTTCCGGGGGGCTATGCAAGAGACCCAGTACTTC
NA	TRBJ2-3	TRBV20-1	NA	CSARGLLLKTDTQYF	TGCAGTGCTAGAGGGCTCCTACTGAAAACAGATACGCAGTATTTT